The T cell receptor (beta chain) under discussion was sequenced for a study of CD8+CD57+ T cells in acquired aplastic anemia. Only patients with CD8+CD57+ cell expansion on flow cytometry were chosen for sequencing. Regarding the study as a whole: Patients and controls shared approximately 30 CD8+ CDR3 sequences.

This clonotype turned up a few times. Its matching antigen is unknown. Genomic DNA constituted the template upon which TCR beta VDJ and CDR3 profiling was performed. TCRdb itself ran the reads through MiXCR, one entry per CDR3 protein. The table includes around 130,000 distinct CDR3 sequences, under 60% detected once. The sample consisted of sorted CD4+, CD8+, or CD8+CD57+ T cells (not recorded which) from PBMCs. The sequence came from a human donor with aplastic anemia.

The CDR3: CASQQGTGNTIYF. In DNA, the CDR3 is TGTGCCAGCCAACAGGGAACTGGAAACACCATATATTTT. The chain has TRBV2 and TRBJ1-3, with D tentatively TRBD1 (6 bases). Trimming pared 8 bases from V and 2 bases from J, leaving 10 bases between. Germline loops: CDR1 SNHLY, CDR2 FYNNEI. The CDR3 is 13 residues long.